This T cell receptor (beta chain) was profiled in a study of STAT5B mutations in CD4+ large granular lymphocyte leukemia. CDR1 and CDR2 (germline): MDHEN, SYDVKM. V lost 5 bases and J lost 3, with 16 bases in between. The CDR3 runs to 15 residues. Buffy coats from healthy blood donors served as controls. As regards this clone: Its specificity is not known.

Whole-study findings and limits: Compared with healthy controls (2/35), patient top clones favored TRBV06 (8/27).

Assay used: immunoSEQ multiplex PCR; TCRdb lists only in-frame clones, some missing. In the table there are under 35,000 clones, roughly three quarters of which are singletons. Sequencing used CD4+ T cells from blood buffy coats. This TCR came from a human donor in good health. The chain carries TRBV28 and TRBJ1-2, with D possibly TRBD1 on 5 matching bases. The CDR3 sequence: CASSRPLTVYYGYTF. Here the CDR3 DNA reads TGTGCCAGCAGTCGCCCTCTGACAGTCTACTATGGCTACACCTTC.